The 5 T cell receptor beta chains below come from one sample, sequenced in a study of blood T cell repertoires in COVID-19. Using immunoSEQ multiplex PCR, the repertoire was profiled, and TCRdb retains in-frame clones only, with some absent. Seen here are around 100,000 clones, about 80% observed once, and the top ten hold 9% to 14%. Sequenced: peripheral blood. These receptors were obtained from a woman in her 70s with acute or convalescent COVID-19.

The rearrangement links TRBV9 to TRBJ1-1; D not certain. Germline CDR1 SGDLS, CDR2 YYNGEE. The ends were cut back, 0 bases at V and 4 bases at J, with 19 bases in the middle. The CDR3 totals 17 residues. The CDR3 DNA reads TGTGCCAGCAGCGTAGTTTTTGGCCGGGATTTGGGCACTGAAGCTTTCTTT. Amino acids: CASSVVFGRDLGTEAFF.

V is TRBV19 and J is TRBJ1-2; D gene ambiguous. Per the germline V gene, CDR1 is LNHDA and CDR2 is SQIVND (reference sequence). The CDR3 is made up of 14 amino acids. Trimming took off 4 bases at V and 5 bases at J, with 14 bases between the two ends. CDR3 sequence: CASSSRGLGYGYTF. In DNA form, the CDR3 reads TGTGCCAGTAGTAGCAGAGGGTTGGGGTATGGCTACACCTTC.

The V call is TRBV30, the J call TRBJ2-7; D perhaps matches TRBD2 (6 bases). V lost 4 bases and J 2 bases, leaving 12 bases between the germline ends. The CDR3 totals 13 residues. Per germline, CDR1 GTSNPN and CDR2 SVGIG (reference sequence). CDR3 DNA sequence: TGTGCCTGGACTTCCGGCGGGGCCTACGAGCAGTACTTC. This codes for CAWTSGGAYEQYF.

The rearrangement uses TRBV6-5 and TRBJ2-7, with D maybe TRBD1 (5 bases). V was shortened by 6 bases and J by 0 bases, with 12 bases between the two germline ends. In germline, CDR1 is MNHEY, CDR2 SVGAGI. The CDR3 runs to 14 residues. The CDR3 nucleotides read TGTGCCAGCAGCCAGGGTGTTGGCTCCTACGAGCAGTACGTC. This translates into CASSQGVGSYEQYV.

CDR3 sequence (DNA): TGTGCCTGGAGTAGATCTAGCGGCTACAATGAGCAGTTCTTC. It encodes CAWSRSSGYNEQFF. The rearrangement joins TRBV30 to TRBJ2-1; 7 nucleotides align to TRBD2. The trim removed 2 bases at V and 3 bases at J, leaving 4 bases unmatched. CDR3 length: 14 amino acids. Germline CDR1 GTSNPN, CDR2 SVGIG (reference sequence).